This TCR beta chain appears in the sequencing data of a study of T cell repertoires in cytomegalovirus infection. Looking at the study overall: An indication of both CMV infection and matching HLA type came from public TCR beta signatures. Study results and caveats: CMV-specific TCR beta clonotypes restricted by HLA-C dominated the ex vivo response.

TCRdb redid the calling of the reads with MiXCR, one entry per CDR3 protein. Counted here are 290,000 or so distinct CDR3 sequences, around 10% occurring once; the ten biggest clones make up around 2.4%. Of note for this clonotype: The target antigen is unknown.

CDR1 is KGHSH, CDR2 LQKENI, per germline. Trimming cost V 3 bases and J 6 bases; bases outside gene matches: 4. This CDR3 has 16 amino acids. The TCR sequence derives from a human donor in good health (CMV status not recorded). Some clones in this sample may be carry-over from other donors' samples. The chain has TRBV18 and TRBJ2-3, with 15 nucleotides matching TRBD2. Sample: PBMCs. The DNA for the CDR3 is TGTGCCAGCTCACCTCCGGGACTAGCGGGGGGTGATACGCAGTATTTT. It is translated as CASSPPGLAGGDTQYF.